The clone carrying this T cell receptor (beta chain) turned up a few times. This sample is drawn from a study of T-cell memory formation after mild COVID-19. TCR alpha and TCR beta cDNA libraries with sample barcodes and UMIs came from 5'RACE using constant-segment primers. MiXCR, applied by TCRdb to the 5' RACE reads, yields one record per CDR3 protein. The repertoire consists of about 560,000 distinct CDR3 sequences, with roughly 17% occurring once and the leading ten covering 8.1%. V was pared by 5 bases and J by 6 bases, with 17 bases between. This CDR3 has 15 residues. J is TRBJ2-1 and V is TRBV12-3 or TRBV12-4; D unclear. What was sequenced was PBMCs or a T cell subset sorted from them (not recorded which). This sequence originates from an adult woman who had mild COVID-19 (a few samples of this study predate the infection). Cell type and time point are not known. CDR3 sequence: CASSPVRERSNEQFF. The CDR3 region has the DNA TGTGCCAGCAGTCCCGTTAGAGAGCGCAGCAATGAGCAGTTCTTC.